The 31 T cell receptor beta chains listed next were all sequenced from one sample in a study of spatial heterogeneity in lung cancer (dated by TCRdb to between 2018 and 2021). The protocol used for the library was 5' RACE. Sequenced using a NextSeq 500. TCRdb ran its own pipeline on the public reads, namely fastp trimming at Q25 and MiXCR clone calling, and kept in-frame beta chains. CDR3 protein sequences are deduplicated, and each keeps its most common genes and DNA. For this sample there are some 21,000 distinct CDR3 sequences; 4.6% appear just once. The leading ten clones occupy 6% to 7.5% of the sample. This sample's time point label indicates: sample taken at primary tumor resection. For TCR sequencing, whole RNA was extracted from tumor and nontumor lung tissue, or from cryopreserved PBMC samples, and no cell sorting was done. This specimen consisted of PBMCs, obtained at surgery. The receptors derive from a male donor with early-stage non-small cell lung cancer.

Notes on this clonotype: The missing conserved phenylalanine or tryptophan at the end of this CDR3 makes a read error likely. V usage is TRBV12-3 or TRBV12-4 and J usage is TRBJ2-3; D uncertain. This CDR3 spans 14 amino acids. V was clipped by 5 bases and J by 3 bases, with 12 bases between them. The CDR3 loop is CASSRSSSTDTQYS. The CDR3 DNA follows: TGTGCCAGCAGTCGATCCTCAAGTACAGATACGCAGTATTCT.

This clonotype was counted many times. This rearrangement joins TRBV12-3 or TRBV12-4 to TRBJ2-2; 9 nucleotides align to TRBD1. V gave up 7 bases and J gave up 4 bases; unmatched junction bases: 7. The CDR3 runs to 15 residues. The CDR3 DNA reads TGTGCCAGCAAACCGGGACAGGGTACCACCGGGGAGCTGTTTTTT. This codes for CASKPGQGTTGELFF.

This clonotype has at least ten counts. The CDR3 nucleotides are TGTGCCAGCAGCATCACAGGGACTAGCGGGAGGAATGAGCAGTTCTTC. It specifies CASSITGTSGRNEQFF. J is TRBJ2-1 and V is TRBV6-5, with 15 bases aligning to TRBD2. V lost 6 bases and J lost 7; bases outside the gene matches: 7. Germline CDR1 reads MNHEY; CDR2 reads SVGAGI. CDR3 length: 16 amino acids.

This clonotype was detected many times. The rearrangement joins TRBV20-1 to TRBJ2-7; D is unresolved. Trimming cost V 1 base and J 0 bases, with 7 bases left between them. Germline V gene data show CDR1 as DFQATT and CDR2 as SNEGSKA (reference sequence). The length of the CDR3 is 13 residues. The DNA of the CDR3 is TGCAGTGCTAGAGCCAGGAGCTCCTACGAGCAGTACTTC. Encoded protein: CSARARSSYEQYF.

This clonotype was detected ten times or more. V is TRBV5-6 and J is TRBJ2-1, with TRBD2 matching 8 bases. This CDR3 is built from 16 residues. The V segment lost 4 bases and the J segment 0 bases; nucleotides outside the gene matches: 6. Germline V lookup: CDR1 SGHDT, CDR2 YYEEEE. CDR3 coding DNA: TGTGCCAGCAGCCCCATAGCGGGGCGCTCCTACAATGAGCAGTTCTTC. Encoded protein: CASSPIAGRSYNEQFF.

This clonotype was detected many times. The chain recombines TRBV5-1 with TRBJ1-6; tentatively, D is TRBD1 (6 bases). The CDR3 runs 13 residues. Germline-derived CDR1 and CDR2 are SGHRS and YFSETQ. V dropped 4 bases and J dropped 7 bases, with 9 bases sitting between them. In nucleotides, the CDR3 is TGCGCCAGCAGCGGAACAGGGAATTCACCCCTCCACTTT. Amino acids: CASSGTGNSPLHF.

This clonotype has at least ten counts. The chain couples TRBV6-6 to TRBJ2-1; 9 positions agree with TRBD1. Germline CDR1 is MNHNY and CDR2 is SVGAGI (reference sequence). The ends lost 6 bases at V and 6 bases at J; junction bases unmatched: 6. The CDR3 runs 14 residues. The CDR3 sequence: CASRGTGISNEQFF. As DNA, the CDR3 is TGTGCCAGCAGGGGGACAGGGATTAGCAATGAGCAGTTCTTC.

This clonotype has more than one count but fewer than ten. The chain joins TRBV20-1 to TRBJ2-2; 8 nucleotides match TRBD2. This CDR3 has 17 amino acids. The V gene end was trimmed by 3 bases and the J gene end by 2 bases; junction bases not matched to a gene: 11. Germline CDR1 and CDR2: DFQATT and SNEGSKA (reference sequence). CDR3 coding DNA: TGCAGTGCTAGGACCGGGAGGGGACCCTCCAACACCGGGGAGCTGTTTTTT. It specifies CSARTGRGPSNTGELFF.

This clonotype was recorded at least ten times. The rearrangement links TRBV12-3 or TRBV12-4 to TRBJ1-5; no clear D gene. V lost 4 bases, J lost 5 bases, and 12 bases lay in between. The CDR3 is made up of 14 amino acids. The CDR3 DNA sequence: TGTGCCAGCAGTTCCGGGCGGAGTGATCAGCCCCAGCATTTT. Translation: CASSSGRSDQPQHF.

This clonotype showed up many times. The chain combines TRBV7-9 with TRBJ2-1, with a possible D match to TRBD2 (5 bases). This CDR3 has 17 residues. The V end lost 1 base, the J end lost 0 bases, and 13 bases lay between the germline ends. Germline V gene lookup returns CDR1 SEHNR and CDR2 FQNEAQ (reference sequence). DNA for the CDR3: TGTGCCAGCAGCTTAGGGCTAGCAGAGATCTCCTACAATGAGCAGTTCTTC. It codes for CASSLGLAEISYNEQFF. The full variable domain, in which reference TRBV7-9 and TRBJ2-1 provide the parts outside the CDR3, is DTGVSQNPRHKITKRGQNVTFRCDPISEHNRLYWYRQTLGQGPEFLTYFQNEAQLEKSRLLSDRFSAERPKGSFSTLEIQRTEQGDSAMYLCASSLGLAEISYNEQFFGPGTRLTVL.

This clonotype was recorded many times. The rearrangement links TRBV2 to TRBJ2-7; D is undetermined. With 8 bases removed from V and 4 bases from J, the gap between germline ends came to 12 bases. Germline assignment: CDR1 SNHLY and CDR2 FYNNEI. This CDR3 has 12 amino acids. The CDR3 DNA sequence: TGTGCCAGCGGTCGAGATTATTACGAGCAGTACTTC. Its protein is CASGRDYYEQYF.

This clonotype was recorded at least ten times. The rearrangement links TRBV29-1 to TRBJ1-4; D is uncertain. V was cut by 7 bases and J by 2 bases, with 11 bases left in between. CDR3 length equals 13 residues. CDR1 and CDR2 (germline): SQVTM, ANQGSEA. DNA of the CDR3: TGCAGCGCTATGGTCGGGACTAATGAAAAACTGTTTTTT. This encodes CSAMVGTNEKLFF.

This clonotype is categorized as medium-sized. V is TRBV7-2 and J is TRBJ2-3; D is unresolved. Germline V lookup: CDR1 SGHTA, CDR2 FQGNSA. There are 15 residues in the CDR3. The V end lost 4 bases, the J end lost 4 bases, and 15 bases lay between the germline ends. CDR3 protein: CASSSYSSEADTQYF. CDR3 coding DNA: TGTGCCAGCAGCTCCTACTCCTCTGAGGCAGATACGCAGTATTTT.

As to this clonotype: Possible read error: a much larger clone is one base away. This sequence joins TRBV2 and TRBJ1-1, with D uncertain. CDR1 and CDR2 from the germline V gene are SNHLY and FYNNEI. This CDR3 is built from 13 residues. CDR3 residues: CASTRALNSEAFF. Here the CDR3 DNA reads TGTGCCAGCACAAGGGCGCTGAACTCTGAAGCTTTCTTT.

This clonotype was seen at least ten times. The rearrangement joins TRBV6-1 to TRBJ1-5, with D possibly matching TRBD1 (5 bases). Germline V gives CDR1 MNHNS, CDR2 SASEGT. Trimming removed 7 bases at V and 4 bases at J, with 14 bases between. The CDR3 extends over 14 amino acids. Here the CDR3 DNA reads TGTGCCAGCACCTTAAAAGGGGAAAATCAGCCCCAGCATTTT. Its translation: CASTLKGENQPQHF.

This clonotype was seen repeatedly, ten times or more. The chain uses TRBV18 and TRBJ2-3; D gene ambiguous. The germline gives CDR1 KGHSH, CDR2 LQKENI. Trimming left V 1 base short and J 4 bases short, with 18 bases between. The CDR3 covers 17 residues. In nucleotides, the CDR3 is TGTGCCAGCTCACCACAGGTGGCCGGGCGTCTGGCAGATACGCAGTATTTT. Residues: CASSPQVAGRLADTQYF.

The sample holds a few counts of this clonotype. This chain links TRBV7-3 with TRBJ2-2, with a possible D match to TRBD2 (6 bases). Germline V gene data show CDR1 as SGHTA and CDR2 as FQGTGA. The CDR3 has 12 amino acids. Trimming removed 2 bases at V and 14 bases at J, with 12 bases between. The CDR3 DNA is TGTGCCAGCAGCTTAGGAGGGAAGGTTCTGTTTTTT. It yields the protein CASSLGGKVLFF.

This clonotype was counted ten times or more. The chain carries TRBV5-5 and TRBJ2-3; D unclear. Germline-derived CDR1 and CDR2 are SGHKS and YYEKEE (reference sequence). The germline V and J ends were trimmed by 0 bases and 6 bases, with 11 bases remaining between them. The CDR3 is made up of 14 amino acids. The CDR3 DNA reads TGTGCCAGCAGCTTGGAGGTCGAGCAGGATACGCAGTATTTT. The encoded protein is CASSLEVEQDTQYF.

The chain is built from TRBV6-6 and TRBJ1-1, with a tentative D call TRBD1 (5 bases). Germline CDR1 reads MNHNY; CDR2 reads SVGAGI (reference sequence). Trimming removed 5 bases at V and 7 bases at J, with 14 bases between. The CDR3 is made up of 13 amino acids. The CDR3 region is CASSPHQGSEAFF. DNA for the CDR3: TGTGCCAGCAGTCCCCACCAGGGTAGTGAAGCTTTCTTT.

At least ten counts were recorded for this clonotype. CDR3 in amino acids: CASSRLELAGGREQYF. CDR3 nucleotide sequence: TGTGCCAGCAGCCGCCTCGAACTAGCAGGAGGGCGAGAGCAGTACTTC. The gene calls are TRBV6-2 or TRBV6-3 and TRBJ2-7; D may be TRBD2 (6 bases). V lost 6 bases and J lost 7, with 25 bases in between. Germline loops: CDR1 MNHEY, CDR2 SVGEGT. The CDR3 is made up of 16 amino acids.

This clonotype was counted between two and nine times. The V and J genes are TRBV21-1 and TRBJ2-7; no DNA check was done on the table's D call, TRBD2. TRBV21-1 counts as a pseudogene. CDR3 length equals 15 residues. As DNA, the CDR3 is TGTGCCAGCAGCAAGGAGGGCCCAGAACCCTACGAGCAGTACTTC. Its protein is CASSKEGPEPYEQYF.

Ten or more counts support this clonotype. The CDR3 is CSVGTSGGAYNEQFF. For the CDR3, the DNA is TGCAGCGTCGGGACTAGCGGGGGGGCATACAATGAGCAGTTCTTC. The chain couples TRBV29-1 to TRBJ2-1; TRBD2 agrees at 16 bases. CDR3 length: 15 residues. Looked up from germline, CDR1 is SQVTM and CDR2 is ANQGSEA. J lost 4 bases, V lost 6 bases, and 3 bases had no gene match.

A few counts support this clonotype. The rearrangement joins TRBV20-1 to TRBJ2-1, with TRBD1 matching over 7 bases. Germline CDR1 and CDR2: DFQATT and SNEGSKA (reference sequence). The CDR3 has 15 residues. Trimming removed 0 bases from V and 4 bases from J; junction bases left unmatched: 6. The CDR3: CSARDLRDRYNEQFF. The CDR3 bases are TGCAGTGCTAGAGATCTACGGGACAGATACAATGAGCAGTTCTTC.

This clonotype was found a few times. The rearrangement uses TRBV12-3 or TRBV12-4 and TRBJ1-1; TRBD1 might be the D (5 bases). V was pared by 4 bases and J by 0 bases, with 9 bases between. This CDR3 is built from 14 residues. The CDR3 DNA reads as TGTGCCAGCAGTTCTGGGGGGGTGAACACTGAAGCTTTCTTT. This encodes CASSSGGVNTEAFF.

In its sample, this clonotype is medium-sized. The chain combines TRBV29-1 with TRBJ2-3; D perhaps matches TRBD2 (6 bases). Per germline, CDR1 SQVTM and CDR2 ANQGSEA. The V end was cut by 3 bases, the J end by 1 base, with 11 bases between. The CDR3 runs 14 residues. Here the CDR3 DNA reads TGCAGCGTTGATGGGGCTAGCGGCACAGATACGCAGTATTTT. Its translation is CSVDGASGTDTQYF.

This clonotype was counted many times. The J gene is TRBJ1-2, the V gene TRBV20-1; 10 bases agree with TRBD1. CDR1 is DFQATT and CDR2 is SNEGSKA in the germline V gene (reference sequence). The CDR3 covers 17 residues. With 6 bases clipped from V and 1 base from J, the junction kept 14 bases outside the gene matches. For the CDR3, the DNA is TGCAGTGCCAAGCCTTCGACAGGGGGCTATTATAACTATGGCTACACCTTC. The encoded protein is CSAKPSTGGYYNYGYTF.

V usage is TRBV5-6 and J usage is TRBJ1-1; 9 bases align to TRBD1. Germline V CDR1 and CDR2: SGHDT, YYEEEE. Trimming at V came to 4 bases and at J to 6 bases, leaving 16 bases not matched to a gene. CDR3 length: 17 residues. The CDR3 spells CASSRSGTGSLKAEAFF. The CDR3 coding sequence is TGTGCCAGCAGCAGGTCCGGGACAGGGTCCCTTAAGGCTGAAGCTTTCTTT.

This clonotype was recorded at least ten times. J is TRBJ2-1 and V is TRBV19; 10 positions agree with TRBD2. This CDR3 is 16 amino acids long. The germline gives CDR1 LNHDA, CDR2 SQIVND (reference sequence). V lost 5 bases and J lost 7; bases outside the gene matches: 11. The CDR3 is CASSLILAGRGNEQFF. CDR3 bases: TGTGCCAGTAGTCTAATACTAGCGGGAAGAGGTAATGAGCAGTTCTTC.

This clonotype ranks as medium-sized. The chain carries TRBV4-3 and TRBJ1-1; D perhaps matches TRBD1 (5 bases). The V end was cut by 1 base, the J end by 7 bases, with 13 bases between. Germline assignment: CDR1 LGHNA and CDR2 YSLEER. This CDR3 is built from 14 residues. The CDR3 DNA reads as TGCGCCAGCAGCCAAGCCTCAGGGTCGGGTGAAGCTTTCTTT. Protein product: CASSQASGSGEAFF.

This clonotype was counted many times. The chain joins TRBV19 to TRBJ1-5, with a weak D call TRBD1 (6 bases). The V gene lost 5 bases and the J gene lost 3 bases, with 17 bases spanning the gap. The CDR3 has 16 amino acids. From germline, CDR1 is LNHDA and CDR2 SQIVND (reference sequence). The CDR3: CASSSNREGPNQPQHF. The CDR3 DNA reads as TGTGCCAGTAGTTCGAACAGGGAGGGCCCCAATCAGCCCCAGCATTTT.

This clonotype has a count of ten or more. V gene TRBV19 combines with J gene TRBJ2-5; no definite D call. There are 13 residues in the CDR3. Germline CDR1 is LNHDA and CDR2 is SQIVND (reference sequence). V lost 3 bases and J lost 5, with 10 bases in between. CDR3 residues: CASSIPGTETQYF. The CDR3 nucleotides are TGTGCCAGTAGTATCCCAGGCACCGAGACCCAGTACTTC.